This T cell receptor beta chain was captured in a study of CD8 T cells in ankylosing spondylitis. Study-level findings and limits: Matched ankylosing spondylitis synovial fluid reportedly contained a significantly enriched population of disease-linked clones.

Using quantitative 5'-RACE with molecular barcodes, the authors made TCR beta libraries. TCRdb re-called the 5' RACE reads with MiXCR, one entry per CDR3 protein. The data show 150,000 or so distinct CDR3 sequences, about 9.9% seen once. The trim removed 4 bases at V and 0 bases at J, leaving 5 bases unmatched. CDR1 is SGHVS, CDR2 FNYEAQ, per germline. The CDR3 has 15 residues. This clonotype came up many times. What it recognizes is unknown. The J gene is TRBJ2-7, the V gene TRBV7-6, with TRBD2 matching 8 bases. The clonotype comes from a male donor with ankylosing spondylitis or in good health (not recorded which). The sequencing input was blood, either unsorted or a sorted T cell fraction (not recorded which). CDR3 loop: CASSSGSGNSYEQYF. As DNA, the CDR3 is TGTGCCAGCAGCTCCGGTAGCGGGAACTCCTACGAGCAGTACTTC.